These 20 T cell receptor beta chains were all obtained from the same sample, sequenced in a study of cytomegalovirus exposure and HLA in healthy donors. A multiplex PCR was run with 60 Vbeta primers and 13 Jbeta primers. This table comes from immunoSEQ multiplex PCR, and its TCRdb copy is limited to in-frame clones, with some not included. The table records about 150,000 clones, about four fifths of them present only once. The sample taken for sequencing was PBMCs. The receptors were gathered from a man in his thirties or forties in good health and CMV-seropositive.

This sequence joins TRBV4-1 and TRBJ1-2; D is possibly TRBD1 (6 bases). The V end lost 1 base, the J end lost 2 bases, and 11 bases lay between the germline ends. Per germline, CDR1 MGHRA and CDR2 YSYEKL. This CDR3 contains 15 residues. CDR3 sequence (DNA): TGCGCCAGCAGCCAAGTAGATCAGGGGAACTATGGCTACACCTTC. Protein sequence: CASSQVDQGNYGYTF.

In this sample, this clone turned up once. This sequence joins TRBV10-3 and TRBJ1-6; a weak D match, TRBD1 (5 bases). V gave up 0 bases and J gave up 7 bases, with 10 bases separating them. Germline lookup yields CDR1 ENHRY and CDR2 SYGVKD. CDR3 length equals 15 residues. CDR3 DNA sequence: TGTGCCATCAGTGAGTCGTCAAGGACAAATTCACCCCTCCACTTT. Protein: CAISESSRTNSPLHF.

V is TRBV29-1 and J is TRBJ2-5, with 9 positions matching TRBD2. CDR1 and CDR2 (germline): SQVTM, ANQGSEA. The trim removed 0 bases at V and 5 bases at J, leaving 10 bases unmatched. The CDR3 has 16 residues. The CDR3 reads CSVEEWGGRAGETQYF. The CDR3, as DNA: TGCAGCGTTGAAGAGTGGGGCGGGAGGGCGGGGGAGACCCAGTACTTC.

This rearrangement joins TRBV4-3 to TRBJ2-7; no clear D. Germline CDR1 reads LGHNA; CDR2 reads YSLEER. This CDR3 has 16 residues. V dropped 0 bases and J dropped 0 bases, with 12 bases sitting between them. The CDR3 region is CASSQDGFGGSYEQYF. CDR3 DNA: TGCGCCAGCAGCCAAGACGGTTTCGGTGGCTCCTACGAGCAGTACTTC.

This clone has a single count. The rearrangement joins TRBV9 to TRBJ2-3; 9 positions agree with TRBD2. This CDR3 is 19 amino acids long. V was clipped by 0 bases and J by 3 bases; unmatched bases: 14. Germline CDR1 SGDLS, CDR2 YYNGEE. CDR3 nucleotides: TGTGCCAGCAGCGTAGGGGTGGCGGGGGGGCTTGGGCATACAGATACGCAGTATTTT. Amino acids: CASSVGVAGGLGHTDTQYF.

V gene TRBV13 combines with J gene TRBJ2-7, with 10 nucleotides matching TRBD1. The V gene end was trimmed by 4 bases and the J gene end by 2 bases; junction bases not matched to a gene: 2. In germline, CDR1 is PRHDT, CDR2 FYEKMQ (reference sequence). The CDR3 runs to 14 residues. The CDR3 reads CASSSGTGAYEQYF. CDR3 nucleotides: TGTGCCAGCAGCTCTGGGACAGGGGCCTACGAGCAGTACTTC.

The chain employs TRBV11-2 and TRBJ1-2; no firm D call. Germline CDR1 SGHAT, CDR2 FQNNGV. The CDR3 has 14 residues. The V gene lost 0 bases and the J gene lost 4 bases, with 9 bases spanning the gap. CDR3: CASSLDGTAYGYTF. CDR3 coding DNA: TGTGCCAGCAGCTTAGATGGTACAGCCTATGGCTACACCTTC. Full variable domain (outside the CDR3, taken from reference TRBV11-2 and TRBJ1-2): EAGVAQSPRYKIIEKRQSVAFWCNPISGHATLYWYQQILGQGPKLLIQFQNNGVVDDSQLPKDRFSAERLKGVDSTLKIQPAKLEDSAVYLCASSLDGTAYGYTFGSGTRLTVV.

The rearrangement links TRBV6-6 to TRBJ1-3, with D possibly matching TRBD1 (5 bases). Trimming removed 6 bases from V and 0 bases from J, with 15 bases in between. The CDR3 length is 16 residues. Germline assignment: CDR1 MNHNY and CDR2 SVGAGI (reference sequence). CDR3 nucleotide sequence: TGTGCCAGCAGCCCACGTGGGGACTTCTCTGGAAACACCATATATTTT. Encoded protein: CASSPRGDFSGNTIYF.

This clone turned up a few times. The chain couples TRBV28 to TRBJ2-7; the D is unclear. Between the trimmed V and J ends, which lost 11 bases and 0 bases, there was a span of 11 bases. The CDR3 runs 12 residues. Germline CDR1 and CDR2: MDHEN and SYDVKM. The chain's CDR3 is CAVRADSYEQYF. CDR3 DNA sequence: TGTGCCGTCCGTGCAGACTCCTACGAGCAGTACTTC. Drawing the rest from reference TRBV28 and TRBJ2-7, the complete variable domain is DVKVTQSSRYLVKRTGEKVFLECVQDMDHENMFWYRQDPGLGLRLIYFSYDVKMKEKGDIPEGYSVSREKKERFSLILESASTNQTSMYLCAVRADSYEQYFGPGTRLTVT.

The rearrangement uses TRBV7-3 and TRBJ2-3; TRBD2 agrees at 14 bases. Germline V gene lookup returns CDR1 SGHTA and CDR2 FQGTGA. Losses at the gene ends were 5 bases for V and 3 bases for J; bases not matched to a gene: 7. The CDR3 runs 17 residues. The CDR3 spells CASSPRLAGGPTDTQYF. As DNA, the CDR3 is TGTGCCAGCAGCCCAAGACTAGCGGGGGGGCCTACAGATACGCAGTATTTT.

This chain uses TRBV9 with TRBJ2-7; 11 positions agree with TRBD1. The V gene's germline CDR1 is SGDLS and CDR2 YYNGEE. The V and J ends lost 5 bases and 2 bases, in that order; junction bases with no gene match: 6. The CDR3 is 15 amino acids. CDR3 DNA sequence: TGTGCCAGCAGTTTAGGACAGGGGGCAGCCTACGAGCAGTACTTC. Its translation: CASSLGQGAAYEQYF.

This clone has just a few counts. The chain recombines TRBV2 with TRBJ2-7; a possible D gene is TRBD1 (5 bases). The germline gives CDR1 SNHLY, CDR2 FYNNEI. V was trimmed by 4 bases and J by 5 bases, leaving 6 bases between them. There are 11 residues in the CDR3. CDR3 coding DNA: TGTGCCAGCAGTGCGGACAACGAGCAGTACTTC. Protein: CASSADNEQYF.

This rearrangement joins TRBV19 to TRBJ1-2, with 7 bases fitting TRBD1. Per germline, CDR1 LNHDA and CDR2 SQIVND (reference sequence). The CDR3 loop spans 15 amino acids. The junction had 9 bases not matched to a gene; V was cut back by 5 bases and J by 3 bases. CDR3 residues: CASSRQGKGDYGYTF. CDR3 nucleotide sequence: TGTGCCAGTAGTCGACAGGGAAAAGGGGACTATGGCTACACCTTC.

Here the CDR3 DNA reads TGTGCCAGCAGCGCCGGGACTAGCGGGAGTAGGGGCTACGAGCAGTACTTC. Amino acid sequence: CASSAGTSGSRGYEQYF. V is TRBV9 and J is TRBJ2-7; TRBD2 aligns across 14 bases. The CDR3 runs to 17 residues. Germline V gives CDR1 SGDLS, CDR2 YYNGEE. V trimming: 3 bases; J trimming: 3 bases; junction bases outside the gene matches: 8. Full variable domain (outside the CDR3, taken from reference TRBV9 and TRBJ2-7): DSGVTQTPKHLITATGQRVTLRCSPRSGDLSVYWYQQSLDQGLQFLIQYYNGEERAKGNILERFSAQQFPDLHSELNLSSLELGDSALYFCASSAGTSGSRGYEQYFGPGTRLTVT.

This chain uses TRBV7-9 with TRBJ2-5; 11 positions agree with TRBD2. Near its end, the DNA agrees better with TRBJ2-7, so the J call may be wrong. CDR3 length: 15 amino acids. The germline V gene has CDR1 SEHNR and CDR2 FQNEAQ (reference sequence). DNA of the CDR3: TGTGCCAGCAGCCTGGGGACTAGCGGAGCATCCGAGCAGTACTTC. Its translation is CASSLGTSGASEQYF.

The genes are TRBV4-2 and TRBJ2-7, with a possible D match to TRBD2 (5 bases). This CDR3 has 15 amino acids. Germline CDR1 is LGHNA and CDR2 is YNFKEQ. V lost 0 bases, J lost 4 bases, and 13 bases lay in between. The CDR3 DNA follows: TGTGCCAGCAGCCAAGAGGCGGGCACTTCGTACGAGCAGTACTTC. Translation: CASSQEAGTSYEQYF.

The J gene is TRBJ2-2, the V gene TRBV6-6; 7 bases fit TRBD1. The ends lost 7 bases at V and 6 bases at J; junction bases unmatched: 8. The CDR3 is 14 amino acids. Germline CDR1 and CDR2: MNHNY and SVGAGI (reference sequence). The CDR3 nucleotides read TGTGCCAGCATAGGGTCAGGGGGTGCCGGGGAGCTGTTTTTT. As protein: CASIGSGGAGELFF.

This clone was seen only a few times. The CDR3 loop reads CASSGGEATYEQYF. Written as DNA, the CDR3 is TGTGCCAGTAGTGGAGGGGAAGCCACTTACGAGCAGTACTTC. This chain links TRBV19 with TRBJ2-7; a weak D match, TRBD2 (6 bases). V was pared by 5 bases and J by 4 bases, with 15 bases between. Germline assignment: CDR1 LNHDA and CDR2 SQIVND (reference sequence). This CDR3 comprises 14 residues.

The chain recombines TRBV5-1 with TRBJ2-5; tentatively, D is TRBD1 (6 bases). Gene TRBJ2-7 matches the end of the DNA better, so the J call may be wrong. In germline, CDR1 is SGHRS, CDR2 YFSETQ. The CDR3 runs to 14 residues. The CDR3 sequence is CASSLTGPPYEQYF. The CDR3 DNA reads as TGCGCCAGCAGCTTGACAGGGCCCCCCTACGAGCAGTACTTC.

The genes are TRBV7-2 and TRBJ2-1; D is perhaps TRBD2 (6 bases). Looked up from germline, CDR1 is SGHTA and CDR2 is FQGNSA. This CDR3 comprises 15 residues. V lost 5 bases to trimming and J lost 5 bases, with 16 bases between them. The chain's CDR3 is CASSPRIAGNNEQFF. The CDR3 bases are TGTGCCAGCAGCCCACGAATCGCGGGGAACAATGAGCAGTTCTTC.